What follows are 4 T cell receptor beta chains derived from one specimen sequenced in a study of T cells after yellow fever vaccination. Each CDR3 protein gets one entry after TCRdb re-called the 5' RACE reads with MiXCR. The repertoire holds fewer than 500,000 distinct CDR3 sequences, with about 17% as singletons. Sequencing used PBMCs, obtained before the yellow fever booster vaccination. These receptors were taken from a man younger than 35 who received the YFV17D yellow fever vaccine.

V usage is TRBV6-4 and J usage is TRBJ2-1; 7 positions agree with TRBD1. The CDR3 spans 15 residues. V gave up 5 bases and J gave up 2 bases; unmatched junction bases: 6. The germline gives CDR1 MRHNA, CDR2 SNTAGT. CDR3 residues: CASSRSGTAYNEQFF. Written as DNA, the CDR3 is TGTGCCAGCAGTCGGAGTGGGACAGCCTACAATGAGCAGTTCTTC.

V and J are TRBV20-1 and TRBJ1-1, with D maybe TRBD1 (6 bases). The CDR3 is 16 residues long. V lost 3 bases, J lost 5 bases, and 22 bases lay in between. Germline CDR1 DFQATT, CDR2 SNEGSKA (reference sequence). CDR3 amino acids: CSASLTAGGPGTEAFF. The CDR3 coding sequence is TGCAGTGCTAGCCTTACCGCGGGGGGCCCGGGGACTGAAGCTTTCTTT.

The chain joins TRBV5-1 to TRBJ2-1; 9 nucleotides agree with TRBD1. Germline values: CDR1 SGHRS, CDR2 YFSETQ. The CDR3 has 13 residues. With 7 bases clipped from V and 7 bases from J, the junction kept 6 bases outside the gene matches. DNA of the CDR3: TGCGCCAGCTTGGGGACAGGGAAAAATGAGCAGTTCTTC. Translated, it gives CASLGTGKNEQFF.

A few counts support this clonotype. The CDR3 DNA sequence: TGTGCCAGCAGGACGGACAGGGGAGCCACTGAAGCTTTCTTT. As protein: CASRTDRGATEAFF. The rearrangement uses TRBV11-1 and TRBJ1-1; 9 nucleotides align to TRBD1. The V and J ends lost 6 bases and 4 bases, in that order; junction bases with no gene match: 6. CDR3 length: 14 amino acids. Germline lookup yields CDR1 SGHAT and CDR2 FQDESV (reference sequence).